The 24 T cell receptor beta chains given below trace back to one sample, sequenced in a study of molecular identifiers for immune sequencing clone quantification. In TCRdb, the PCR reads were re-called with MiXCR into one record per CDR3 protein. The sample yields hundreds of thousands of distinct CDR3 sequences, 25% seen once. The source material was naive CD8+ T cells from blood, with Jurkat cell RNA spiked in. Stated subset: FACS-sorted CD8+CD4-CCR7+CD45RA+ naive T cells. The origin of the receptors is a human donor in good health. Some libraries in this study had Jurkat cell RNA spiked in.

This clonotype was found a few times. The rearrangement uses TRBV6-2 or TRBV6-3 and TRBJ2-6, with D uncertain. CDR1 and CDR2 from the germline V gene are MNHEY and SVGEGT. Between the trimmed V and J ends, which lost 5 bases and 0 bases, there was a span of 11 bases. This CDR3 is 16 amino acids long. Written as DNA, the CDR3 is TGTGCCAGCAGTAGGACCTATGTCTCTGGGGCCAACGTCCTGACTTTC. As protein: CASSRTYVSGANVLTF.

About this clonotype itself: Possible read error: a much larger clone is one base away. The rearrangement uses TRBV12-3 or TRBV12-4 and TRBJ2-3; possible D gene TRBD2, 6 bases. V lost 3 bases and J 5 bases, leaving 9 bases between the germline ends. The CDR3 consists of 13 residues. Written as DNA, the CDR3 is TGTGCCAGCAGTTTCCGGCGGGAAGATACGCAGTATTTT. Amino acids: CASSFRREDTQYF.

The chain uses TRBV29-1 and TRBJ2-7; D is unresolved. CDR3 length: 14 residues. Germline lookup yields CDR1 SQVTM and CDR2 ANQGSEA. The ends were cut back, 5 bases at V and 1 base at J, with 15 bases in the middle. CDR3 amino acids: CSVSLTMPSYEQYF. The CDR3 region has the DNA TGCAGCGTTTCTCTGACAATGCCTTCCTACGAGCAGTACTTC.

The sample holds many counts of this clonotype. This sequence joins TRBV28 and TRBJ2-7; unclear D gene. Germline CDR1 MDHEN, CDR2 SYDVKM. The CDR3 spans 15 residues. V lost 2 bases and J 1 base, leaving 12 bases between the germline ends. This chain's CDR3 is CASSLGERVSYEQYF. For the CDR3, the DNA is TGTGCCAGCAGTTTAGGGGAAAGGGTTTCCTACGAGCAGTACTTC.

In its sample, this clonotype was seen many times. This sequence joins TRBV4-1 and TRBJ2-1, with 13 bases matching TRBD2. CDR1 is MGHRA and CDR2 is YSYEKL in the germline V gene. Trimming took 3 bases from V and 9 from J; bases not matched to a gene: 11. This CDR3 spans 17 amino acids. CDR3 nucleotides: TGCGCCAGCAGCCATCGAACAACTAGCGGGGGGGCCGGTGAGCAGTTCTTC. Translation: CASSHRTTSGGAGEQFF.

This chain links TRBV2 with TRBJ2-7, with 7 nucleotides matching TRBD1. J gave up 3 bases and V 8 bases, and 10 bases lay outside the gene matches. The CDR3 covers 14 residues. Germline-derived CDR1 and CDR2 are SNHLY and FYNNEI. In nucleotides, the CDR3 is TGTGCCAGCGGGGGACAGAAGAACGTCTACGAGCAGTACTTC. It codes for CASGGQKNVYEQYF.

This clonotype was counted a few times. This chain links TRBV12-3 or TRBV12-4 with TRBJ1-1, with D possibly TRBD1 on 6 matching bases. V was trimmed by 6 bases and J by 2 bases, leaving 13 bases between them. The CDR3 sequence is 14 residues long. The CDR3 sequence: CASRSWTDNTEAFF. The DNA of the CDR3 is TGTGCCAGCAGGTCCTGGACAGACAACACTGAAGCTTTCTTT.

The gene calls are TRBV4-2 and TRBJ2-7; D unclear. The CDR3 contains 14 residues. Per germline, CDR1 LGHNA and CDR2 YNFKEQ. The V end was cut by 5 bases, the J end by 0 bases, with 11 bases between. The CDR3 nucleotides read TGTGCCAGCAGCTATGGTCCGGCCTCCTACGAGCAGTACTTC. Encoded protein: CASSYGPASYEQYF.

This clonotype was counted ten times or more. The V gene is TRBV4-3, the J gene TRBJ1-1; 7 bases match TRBD1. Trimming took 3 bases from V and 2 from J; bases not matched to a gene: 6. CDR1 and CDR2 (germline): LGHNA, YSLEER. The CDR3 contains 15 residues. The CDR3 bases are TGCGCCAGCAGCCACCACAGGGGAACTAACACTGAAGCTTTCTTT. Translating it yields CASSHHRGTNTEAFF.

The chain has TRBV12-3 or TRBV12-4 and TRBJ1-5, with D tentatively TRBD1 (6 bases). The CDR3 totals 14 residues. Trimming shortened V by 5 bases and J by 7 bases, and 15 bases separated the two germline ends. As DNA, the CDR3 is TGTGCCAGCAGTCTATCGGGGGGGCACCAGCCCCAGCATTTT. This gives the protein CASSLSGGHQPQHF.

A remark on this clonotype: Given a much more abundant clone one base away, this may be a read error. The CDR3 carries no conserved terminal phenylalanine or tryptophan, so it likely arises from a read error. The chain recombines TRBV3-1 with TRBJ1-5; a weak D match, TRBD1 (6 bases). Germline-derived CDR1 and CDR2 are LGHDT and YNNKEL (reference sequence). V was clipped by 0 bases and J by 4 bases, with 10 bases between them. This CDR3 is 15 amino acids long. CDR3 bases: TGTGCCAGCAGCCAAGATACGGGGGCAAATCAGCCCCAGCATTTA. Encoded protein: CASSQDTGANQPQHL.

The sample holds many counts of this clonotype. This chain uses TRBV19 with TRBJ2-3, with 12 bases matching TRBD2. Trimming removed 5 bases from V and 2 bases from J; junction bases left unmatched: 8. Germline V gene lookup returns CDR1 LNHDA and CDR2 SQIVND (reference sequence). CDR3 size: 17 residues. The CDR3 sequence: CASSPTSGGPFTDTQYF. In nucleotides, the CDR3 is TGTGCCAGTAGTCCGACTAGCGGGGGCCCTTTCACAGATACGCAGTATTTT.

Of note for this clonotype: A read error may produce the germline difference seen at one junction end. DNA of the CDR3: TGCCCCAGCAGCCAAGCCCACGAGGATACGCAGTATTTT. Its protein is CPSSQAHEDTQYF. The chain uses TRBV4-1 and TRBJ2-3; D gene uncertain. CDR3 length equals 13 residues. Germline CDR1 and CDR2: MGHRA and YSYEKL.

This clonotype showed up just once. The chain uses TRBV6-5 and TRBJ2-1; TRBD1 matches at 11 bases. From germline, CDR1 is MNHEY and CDR2 SVGAGI. V trimming: 2 bases; J trimming: 9 bases; junction bases outside the gene matches: 18. The CDR3 totals 19 residues. The CDR3 DNA reads as TGTGCCAGCAGTTACGACTACGGGACAGGGGGTTTTCGGGTAGGTGAGCAGTTCTTC. It encodes CASSYDYGTGGFRVGEQFF.

There are many counts of this clonotype. This chain connects TRBV12-3 or TRBV12-4 to TRBJ2-2; D ambiguous. This CDR3 has 13 amino acids. Trimming cost V 3 bases and J 5 bases, with 7 bases left between them. CDR3 residues: CASSFPGTGELFF. As DNA, the CDR3 is TGTGCCAGCAGTTTCCCAGGTACCGGGGAGCTGTTTTTT.

With respect to this clonotype: A read error may account for a junction end that differs from germline. This rearrangement joins TRBV7-2 to TRBJ2-7; no firm D call. This CDR3 is built from 15 residues. Germline CDR1 reads SGHTA; CDR2 reads FQGNSA. In nucleotides, the CDR3 is TGTGTCAGCAGCTTAGGTGTTTTCCCGGTCTCCGAGCAGTACTTC. This encodes CVSSLGVFPVSEQYF.

This clonotype was seen only a few times. A much bigger clone sits one base away, suggesting this may be a read error. CDR3 amino acids: CASNLELAGVTYEQYF. The CDR3 DNA reads as TGCGCCAGCAACCTGGAACTAGCGGGGGTAACCTACGAGCAGTACTTC. The V gene is TRBV4-1, the J gene TRBJ2-7; TRBD2 aligns across 11 bases. Trimming at V came to 7 bases and at J to 2 bases, leaving 10 bases not matched to a gene. This CDR3 has 16 residues. Germline V lookup: CDR1 MGHRA, CDR2 YSYEKL.

The gene calls are TRBV19 and TRBJ1-2, with D unclear. The CDR3 runs 10 residues. Per the germline V gene, CDR1 is LNHDA and CDR2 is SQIVND (reference sequence). Trimming took 7 bases from V and 3 from J, leaving 3 bases between them. In DNA, the CDR3 is TGTGCCAGTAAAGACTATGGCTACACCTTC. Its protein product is CASKDYGYTF.

This clonotype was detected many times. The chain links TRBV6-5 to TRBJ2-7, with TRBD1 identical over 9 bases. J was trimmed by 4 bases and V by 5 bases; bases with no gene match: 3. The CDR3 runs to 13 residues. CDR1 and CDR2 (germline): MNHEY, SVGAGI. The CDR3 DNA is TGTGCCAGCAGTGTCGGGACAGGGTACGAGCAGTACTTC. It translates to CASSVGTGYEQYF.

Of note for this clonotype: A read error may be the cause here, since a much bigger clone is one base away. The chain links TRBV6-6 to TRBJ1-4, with D possibly TRBD1 on 5 matching bases. Germline V gene sequence: CDR1 MNHNY, CDR2 SVGAGI (reference sequence). The CDR3 has 12 amino acids. CDR3 sequence: CGSTGEGEKLFF. The CDR3 nucleotides are TGTGGCAGCACAGGCGAAGGTGAAAAACTGTTTTTT.

As concerns this clonotype: A much larger clone lies one base from this, so it may be a read error. Here the CDR3 DNA reads TGTGCCAGCAGCTTGGGAGGGAATCTGGACGAGCAGTACTTC. It specifies CASSLGGNLDEQYF. This chain joins TRBV5-6 and TRBJ2-7, with D tentatively TRBD2 (5 bases). From germline, CDR1 is SGHDT and CDR2 YYEEEE. The CDR3 runs 14 residues. V was clipped by 0 bases and J by 5 bases, with 12 bases between them. Looking up the rest from reference TRBV5-6 and TRBJ2-7 gives the full variable domain: DAGVTQSPTHLIKTRGQQVTLRCSPKSGHDTVSWYQQALGQGPQFIFQYYEEEERQRGNFPDRFSGHQFPNYSSELNVNALLLGDSALYLCASSLGGNLDEQYFGPGTRLTVT.

V usage is TRBV12-3 or TRBV12-4 and J usage is TRBJ2-3, with 10 positions matching TRBD2. This CDR3 comprises 15 residues. Losses at the gene ends were 1 base for V and 4 bases for J; bases not matched to a gene: 2. CDR3 sequence: CASSLGSGGSDTQYF. The CDR3 DNA reads TGTGCCAGCAGTTTAGGTAGCGGGGGGTCAGATACGCAGTATTTT.

V usage is TRBV7-9 and J usage is TRBJ1-1, with D possibly being TRBD1 (6 bases). CDR3 length: 14 residues. Trimming took off 1 base at V and 3 bases at J, with 9 bases between the two ends. CDR1 is SEHNR, CDR2 FQNEAQ, per germline (reference sequence). CDR3 in DNA: TGTGCCAGCAGCTTAGTGGGACATCACACTGAAGCTTTCTTT. Its translation is CASSLVGHHTEAFF.

The CDR3 nucleotides read TGTGCCAGCAGCGTATTCTCCCAGAGCTCCTACAATGAGCAGTTCTTC. This gives the protein CASSVFSQSSYNEQFF. The chain recombines TRBV9 with TRBJ2-1; no clear D. The CDR3 contains 16 residues. The ends were cut back, 1 base at V and 0 bases at J, with 11 bases in the middle. Germline V CDR1 and CDR2: SGDLS, YYNGEE.